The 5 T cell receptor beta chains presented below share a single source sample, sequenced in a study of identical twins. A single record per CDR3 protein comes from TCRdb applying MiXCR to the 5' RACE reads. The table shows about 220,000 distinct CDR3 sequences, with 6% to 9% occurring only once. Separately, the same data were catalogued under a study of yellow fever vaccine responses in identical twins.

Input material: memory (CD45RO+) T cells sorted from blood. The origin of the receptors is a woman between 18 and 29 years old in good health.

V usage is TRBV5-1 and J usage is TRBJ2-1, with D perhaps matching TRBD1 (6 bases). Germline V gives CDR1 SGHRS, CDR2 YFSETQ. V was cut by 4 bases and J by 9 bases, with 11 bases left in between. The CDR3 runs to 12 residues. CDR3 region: CASSEQGSEQFF. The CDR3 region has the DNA TGCGCCAGCAGCGAACAGGGTAGTGAGCAGTTCTTC.

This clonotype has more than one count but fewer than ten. This CDR3 reads CASSPSRRHNEQFF. The CDR3 DNA is TGTGCCAGCAGTCCCTCCAGGCGCCACAATGAGCAGTTCTTC. The chain uses TRBV28 and TRBJ2-1; D is uncertain. Between the trimmed V and J ends, which lost 5 bases and 5 bases, there was a span of 13 bases. Per germline, CDR1 MDHEN and CDR2 SYDVKM. This CDR3 comprises 14 residues. Looking up the rest from reference TRBV28 and TRBJ2-1 gives the full variable domain: DVKVTQSSRYLVKRTGEKVFLECVQDMDHENMFWYRQDPGLGLRLIYFSYDVKMKEKGDIPEGYSVSREKKERFSLILESASTNQTSMYLCASSPSRRHNEQFFGPGTRLTVL.

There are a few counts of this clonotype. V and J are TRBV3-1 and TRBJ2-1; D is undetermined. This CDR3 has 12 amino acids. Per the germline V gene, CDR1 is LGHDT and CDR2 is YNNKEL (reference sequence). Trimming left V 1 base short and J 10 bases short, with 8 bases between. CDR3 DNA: TGTGCCAGCAGCCAAGGGCACACAGAGCAGTTCTTC. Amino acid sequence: CASSQGHTEQFF.

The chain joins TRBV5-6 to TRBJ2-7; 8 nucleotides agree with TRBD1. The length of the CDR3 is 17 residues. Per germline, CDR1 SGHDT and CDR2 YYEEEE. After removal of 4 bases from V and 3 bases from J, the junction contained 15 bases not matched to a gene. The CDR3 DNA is TGTGCCAGCAGCCCGGGAAGTTACGGACAGGGATACTACGAGCAGTACTTC. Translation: CASSPGSYGQGYYEQYF.

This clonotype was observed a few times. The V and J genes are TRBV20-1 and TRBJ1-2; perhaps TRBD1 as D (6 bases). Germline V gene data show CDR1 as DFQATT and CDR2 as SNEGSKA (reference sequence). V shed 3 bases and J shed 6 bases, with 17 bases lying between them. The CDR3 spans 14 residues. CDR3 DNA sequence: TGCAGTGCTAGTTGGGGGGGGGGCCCCCATGGCTACACCTTC. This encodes CSASWGGGPHGYTF.